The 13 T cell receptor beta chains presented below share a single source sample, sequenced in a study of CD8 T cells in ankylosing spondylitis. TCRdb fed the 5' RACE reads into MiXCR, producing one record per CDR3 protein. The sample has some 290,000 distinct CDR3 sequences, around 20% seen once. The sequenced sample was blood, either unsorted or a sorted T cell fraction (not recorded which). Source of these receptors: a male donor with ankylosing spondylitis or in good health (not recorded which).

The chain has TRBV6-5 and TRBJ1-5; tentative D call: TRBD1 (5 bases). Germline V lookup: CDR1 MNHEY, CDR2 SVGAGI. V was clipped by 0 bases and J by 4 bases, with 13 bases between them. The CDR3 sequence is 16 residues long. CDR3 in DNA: TGTGCCAGCAGTTACTCGAATCAGGGTGGGAATCAGCCCCAGCATTTT. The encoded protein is CASSYSNQGGNQPQHF.

The CDR3: CASSPRGAGRDTEAFF. The CDR3 DNA sequence: TGTGCCAGCAGCCCCCGGGGTGCAGGGAGGGACACTGAAGCTTTCTTT. The chain combines TRBV9 with TRBJ1-1, with a weak D call TRBD1 (5 bases). The CDR3 sequence is 16 residues long. Germline V gene sequence: CDR1 SGDLS, CDR2 YYNGEE. V dropped 4 bases and J dropped 3 bases, with 19 bases sitting between them.

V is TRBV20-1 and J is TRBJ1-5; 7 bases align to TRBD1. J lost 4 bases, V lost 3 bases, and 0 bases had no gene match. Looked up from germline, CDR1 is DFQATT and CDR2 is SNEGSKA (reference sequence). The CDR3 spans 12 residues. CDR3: CSARGQNQPQHF. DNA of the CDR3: TGCAGTGCTAGGGGACAGAATCAGCCCCAGCATTTT.

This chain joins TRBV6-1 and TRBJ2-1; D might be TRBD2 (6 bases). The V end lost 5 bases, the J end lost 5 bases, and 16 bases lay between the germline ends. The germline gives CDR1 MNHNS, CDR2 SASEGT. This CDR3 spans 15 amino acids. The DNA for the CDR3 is TGTGCCAGCAGTCGCGGGGCTTCGGGTGACAATGAGCAGTTCTTC. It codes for CASSRGASGDNEQFF.

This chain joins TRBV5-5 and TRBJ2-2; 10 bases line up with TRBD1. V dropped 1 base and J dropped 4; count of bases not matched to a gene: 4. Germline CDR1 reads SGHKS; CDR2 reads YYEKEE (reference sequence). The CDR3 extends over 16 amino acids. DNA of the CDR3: TGTGCCAGCAGCTTGAGGACAGGGGGAACCACCGGGGAGCTGTTTTTT. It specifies CASSLRTGGTTGELFF.

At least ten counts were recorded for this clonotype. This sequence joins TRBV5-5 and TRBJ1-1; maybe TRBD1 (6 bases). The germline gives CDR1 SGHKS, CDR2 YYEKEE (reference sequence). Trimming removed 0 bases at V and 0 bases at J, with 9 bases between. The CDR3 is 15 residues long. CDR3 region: CASSLGQGLNTEAFF. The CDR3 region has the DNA TGTGCCAGCAGCTTGGGTCAGGGGTTGAACACTGAAGCTTTCTTT.

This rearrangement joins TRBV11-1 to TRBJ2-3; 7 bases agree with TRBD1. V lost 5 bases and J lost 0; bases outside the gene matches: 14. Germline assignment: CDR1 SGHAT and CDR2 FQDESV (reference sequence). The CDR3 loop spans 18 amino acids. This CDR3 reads CASSSPWGTATSTDTQYF. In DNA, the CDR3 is TGTGCCAGCAGCAGCCCCTGGGGGACAGCAACTAGCACAGATACGCAGTATTTT. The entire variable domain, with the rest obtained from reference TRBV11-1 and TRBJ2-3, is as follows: EAEVAQSPRYKITEKSQAVAFWCDPISGHATLYWYRQILGQGPELLVQFQDESVVDDSQLPKDRFSAERLKGVDSTLKIQPAELGDSAMYLCASSSPWGTATSTDTQYFGPGTRLTVL.

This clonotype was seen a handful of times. For the CDR3, the DNA is TGTGCCAGCAGCTTGGTCAGCTCGGGGGGAGTTCAGTACTTC. Translated, it gives CASSLVSSGGVQYF. The chain links TRBV5-4 to TRBJ2-4; 7 positions match TRBD2. Losses at the gene ends were 0 bases for V and 11 bases for J; bases not matched to a gene: 8. CDR3 length: 14 residues. Germline-derived CDR1 and CDR2 are SGHNT and YYREEE (reference sequence).

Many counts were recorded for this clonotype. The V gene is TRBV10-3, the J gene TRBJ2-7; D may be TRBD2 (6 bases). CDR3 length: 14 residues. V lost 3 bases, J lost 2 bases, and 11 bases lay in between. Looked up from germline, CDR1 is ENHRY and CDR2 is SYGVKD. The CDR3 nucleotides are TGTGCCATCAGTGACAGGGACTCCGCCTACGAGCAGTACGTC. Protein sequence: CAISDRDSAYEQYV.

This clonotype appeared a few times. The CDR3 bases are TGCAGCGTTGAATTCACAGATACGCAGTATTTT. Translated: CSVEFTDTQYF. The chain uses TRBV29-1 and TRBJ2-3; D is unclear. Per the germline V gene, CDR1 is SQVTM and CDR2 is ANQGSEA. The length of the CDR3 is 11 residues. The V end lost 2 bases, the J end lost 2 bases, and 2 bases lay between the germline ends.

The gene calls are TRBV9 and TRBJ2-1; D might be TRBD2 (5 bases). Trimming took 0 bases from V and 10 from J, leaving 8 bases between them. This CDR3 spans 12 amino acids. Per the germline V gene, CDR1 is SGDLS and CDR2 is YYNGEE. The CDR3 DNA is TGTGCCAGCAGCGTAGGGGGAGAGGAGCAGTTCTTC. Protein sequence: CASSVGGEEQFF.

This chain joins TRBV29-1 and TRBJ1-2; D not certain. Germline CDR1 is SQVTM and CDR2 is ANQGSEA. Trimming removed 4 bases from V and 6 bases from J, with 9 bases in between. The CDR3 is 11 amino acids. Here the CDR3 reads CSVAGEDGYTF. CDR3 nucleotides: TGCAGCGTTGCCGGGGAGGATGGCTACACCTTC.

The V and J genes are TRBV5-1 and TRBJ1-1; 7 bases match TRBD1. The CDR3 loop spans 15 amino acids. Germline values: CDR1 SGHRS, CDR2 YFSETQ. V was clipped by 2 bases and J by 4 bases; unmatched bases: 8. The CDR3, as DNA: TGCGCCAGCAGCTTCGTAGACAGGGAGGGCACTGAAGCTTTCTTT. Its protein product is CASSFVDREGTEAFF.